This T cell receptor beta chain was sequenced in a study of T-cell reconstitution after alpha-beta-depleted transplantation in children. This clonotype was recorded at least ten times. The library targeted TCRbeta and was prepared with unique molecular identifiers. TCRdb recomputed calls from the PCR reads with MiXCR, one row per CDR3 protein. The repertoire has about 460,000 distinct CDR3 sequences, 12% of them found once; the top ten carry approximately 5.4%. The CDR3 consists of 14 residues. V was clipped by 6 bases and J by 2 bases, with 14 bases between them. Germline V lookup: CDR1 SEHNR, CDR2 FQNEAQ (reference sequence).

The sample in question was PBMCs from the stem cell graft donor, obtained from the stem cell graft. The chain links TRBV7-9 to TRBJ2-7, with D possibly TRBD2 on 5 matching bases. The clonotype was recovered from a human donor who donated a stem cell graft to a child with combined immunodeficiency. The CDR3 reads CASSRPLGAYEQYF. The CDR3 coding sequence is TGTGCCAGCAGTCGCCCGTTGGGAGCCTACGAGCAGTACTTC. The whole variable domain, remainder taken from reference TRBV7-9 and TRBJ2-7, is DTGVSQNPRHKITKRGQNVTFRCDPISEHNRLYWYRQTLGQGPEFLTYFQNEAQLEKSRLLSDRFSAERPKGSFSTLEIQRTEQGDSAMYLCASSRPLGAYEQYFGPGTRLTVT.